These T cell receptor beta chains were read from a single sample in a study of OX40 agonist ivuxolimab in advanced cancers. Some clones are missing from TCRdb's copy, which holds only in-frame ones; the method was immunoSEQ multiplex PCR. The sample lists about 15,000 clones; roughly 77% were seen once. The sequences come from CD4+ or CD8+ T cells sorted from blood, collected in a trial of the OX40 agonist ivuxolimab. Every receptor here comes from an adult with an advanced solid tumor such as melanoma, head and neck, liver or kidney cancer. Each CDR3 is given with its conserved first and last residue. D genes are given only for firm matches. Rows may omit the clone size; those that give it use once, few, many or a size class.

size: once
V: TRBV6-5
D: TRBD2
J: TRBJ2-7
CDR3: CASSTTTSGGNEQYF
DNA: TGTGCCAGCAGTACTACGACTAGCGGGGGGAACGAGCAGTACTTC

size: NA
V: TRBV16
D: NA
J: TRBJ2-6
CDR3: CASSQLQGGSGANVLTF
DNA: TGTGCCAGCAGCCAATTGCAGGGCGGGTCTGGGGCCAACGTCCTGACTTTC

size: few
V: TRBV7-9
D: NA
J: TRBJ2-1
CDR3: CASTSSYNEQFF
DNA: TGTGCCAGCACCTCTAGCTACAATGAGCAGTTCTTC

size: NA
V: TRBV29-1
D: NA
J: TRBJ1-2
CDR3: CSVESGSYYGYTF
DNA: TGCAGCGTTGAGTCGGGCAGCTACTATGGCTACACCTTC

size: NA
V: TRBV7-9
D: TRBD2
J: TRBJ2-7
CDR3: CASSPMTSGVYEQYF
DNA: TGTGCCAGCAGCCCGATGACTAGCGGAGTGTACGAGCAGTACTTC

size: NA
V: TRBV7-9
D: NA
J: TRBJ1-2
CDR3: CASTTHDLGLNYGYTF
DNA: TGTGCCAGCACCACCCACGATCTTGGACTCAACTATGGCTACACCTTC

size: NA
V: TRBV14
D: NA
J: TRBJ1-2
CDR3: CASSQLTSNRYGYTF
DNA: TGTGCCAGCAGCCAATTAACCTCTAACCGCTATGGCTACACCTTC

size: NA
V: TRBV5-1
D: NA
J: TRBJ2-4
CDR3: CASSLGLQRENIQYF
DNA: TGCGCCAGCAGCTTAGGGTTACAGCGCGAAAACATTCAGTACTTC

size: once
V: TRBV11-1
D: TRBD2
J: TRBJ2-7
CDR3: CASSLGLGLAGADEQYF
DNA: TGTGCCAGCAGCTTAGGGCTGGGACTAGCGGGAGCCGACGAGCAGTACTTC

size: NA
V: TRBV5-1
D: NA
J: TRBJ2-5
CDR3: CASSSQETQYF
DNA: TGCGCCAGCAGCTCGCAAGAGACCCAGTACTTC

size: NA
V: TRBV27
D: NA
J: TRBJ2-1
CDR3: CASSLSTGDNEQFF
DNA: TGTGCCAGCAGTTTATCGACCGGCGACAATGAGCAGTTCTTC

size: few
V: TRBV5-3
D: NA
J: TRBJ2-5
CDR3: CARSRGLAETQYF
DNA: TGTGCCAGAAGCCGGGGACTGGCAGAGACCCAGTACTTC

size: NA
V: TRBV28
D: NA
J: TRBJ2-7
CDR3: CASSPPTIRGSYEQYF
DNA: TGTGCCAGCAGCCCCCCTACCATTCGAGGGTCATACGAGCAGTACTTC

size: NA
V: TRBV4-1
D: NA
J: TRBJ1-2
CDR3: CASSQVAGTNYGYTF
DNA: TGCGCCAGCAGCCAAGTGGCAGGGACCAACTATGGCTACACCTTC

size: NA
V: TRBV19
D: TRBD2
J: TRBJ2-3
CDR3: CASQFIAGGPDTQYF
DNA: TGTGCCAGCCAATTTATAGCGGGAGGGCCAGATACGCAGTATTTT

size: NA
V: TRBV27
D: NA
J: TRBJ2-1
CDR3: CASSLEAGTYNEQFF
DNA: TGTGCCAGCAGTTTGGAGGCTGGGACTTACAATGAGCAGTTCTTC

size: NA
V: TRBV20-1
D: NA
J: TRBJ1-1
CDR3: CSAYFTEAFF
DNA: TGCAGTGCTTACTTTACTGAAGCTTTCTTT

size: NA
V: TRBV6-6
D: NA
J: TRBJ1-5
CDR3: CASSYYPGDQPQHF
DNA: TGTGCCAGCAGTTACTACCCAGGGGATCAGCCCCAGCATTTT

size: NA
V: TRBV27
D: NA
J: TRBJ1-1
CDR3: CASSLGAATEAFF
DNA: TGTGCCAGCAGTTTAGGGGCGGCCACTGAAGCTTTCTTT

size: NA
V: TRBV11-2
D: NA
J: TRBJ2-3
CDR3: CASRRGHGQRDTDTQYF
DNA: TGTGCCAGCAGAAGGGGCCATGGGCAGCGAGACACAGATACGCAGTATTTT

size: NA
V: TRBV6-1
D: NA
J: TRBJ2-7
CDR3: CASMDQGSSYEQYF
DNA: TGTGCCAGCATGGACCAAGGCTCCTCCTACGAGCAGTACTTC

size: NA
V: TRBV25-1
D: NA
J: TRBJ2-3
CDR3: CASSESSRVITQYF
DNA: TGTGCCAGCAGTGAATCTAGCAGGGTGATTACGCAGTATTTT

size: NA
V: TRBV11-2
D: NA
J: TRBJ1-1
CDR3: CASSLGPGAEAFF
DNA: TGTGCCAGCAGCTTAGGCCCAGGGGCTGAAGCTTTCTTT

size: NA
V: TRBV11-2
D: NA
J: TRBJ2-5
CDR3: CASSLPLGAMETQYF
DNA: TGTGCCAGCAGCTTACCCCTCGGGGCCATGGAGACCCAGTACTTC

size: NA
V: TRBV27
D: NA
J: TRBJ1-2
CDR3: CASSYRGRLWDGYTF
DNA: TGTGCCAGCAGTTACCGGGGGCGGCTTTGGGATGGCTACACCTTC

size: NA
V: TRBV6-1
D: NA
J: TRBJ1-5
CDR3: CASRPSGQPQHF
DNA: TGTGCCAGCAGACCCTCGGGGCAGCCCCAGCATTTT

size: medium-sized
V: TRBV6-4
D: NA
J: TRBJ1-6
CDR3: CASSDSTNSPLHF
DNA: TGTGCCAGCAGTGACTCGACAAATTCACCCCTCCACTTT

size: once
V: TRBV9
D: NA
J: TRBJ1-1
CDR3: CASNVTQGSCTEAFF
DNA: TGTGCCAGCAACGTAACACAGGGCTCTTGTACTGAAGCTTTCTTT

size: NA
V: TRBV11-3
D: NA
J: TRBJ2-7
CDR3: CASSRGALPSYEQYF
DNA: TGTGCCAGCAGCCGAGGGGCACTCCCGTCCTACGAGCAGTACTTC

size: NA
V: TRBV7-2
D: NA
J: TRBJ2-1
CDR3: CAKAKRGSSYNEQFF
DNA: TGTGCCAAAGCTAAGAGGGGGAGCTCCTACAATGAGCAGTTCTTC

size: NA
V: TRBV4-1
D: NA
J: TRBJ2-7
CDR3: CASSSGYEQYF
DNA: TGCGCCAGCAGCTCGGGCTACGAGCAGTACTTC

size: NA
V: TRBV29-1
D: TRBD2
J: TRBJ2-7
CDR3: CSVEGGTSGSAYEQYF
DNA: TGCAGCGTTGAAGGAGGGACTAGCGGGAGTGCCTACGAGCAGTACTTC

size: once
V: TRBV27
D: TRBD1
J: TRBJ1-1
CDR3: CASVGPGQGNTEAFF
DNA: TGTGCCAGCGTTGGTCCGGGACAGGGGAACACTGAAGCTTTCTTT

size: medium-sized
V: TRBV5-5
D: NA
J: TRBJ1-5
CDR3: CASSRGGTTDQPQHF
DNA: TGTGCCAGCAGCCGAGGCGGGACCACAGATCAGCCCCAGCATTTT

size: NA
V: TRBV2
D: NA
J: TRBJ2-3
CDR3: CASLAISTDTQYF
DNA: TGTGCCAGTTTAGCGATCAGCACAGATACGCAGTATTTT

size: NA
V: TRBV25-1
D: NA
J: TRBJ1-2
CDR3: CASLTRWDTYGYTF
DNA: TGTGCCAGCCTCACCAGGTGGGACACCTATGGCTACACCTTC

size: NA
V: TRBV27
D: NA
J: TRBJ2-1
CDR3: CASSQSYNEQFF
DNA: TGTGCCAGCAGTCAATCCTACAATGAGCAGTTCTTC

size: once
V: TRBV7-8
D: NA
J: TRBJ2-7
CDR3: CASSLAPSGDPYEQYF
DNA: TGTGCCAGCAGCTTAGCACCCTCAGGTGATCCCTACGAGCAGTACTTC

size: NA
V: TRBV6-1
D: TRBD1
J: TRBJ1-1
CDR3: CATTGQGEAFF
DNA: TGTGCCACGACCGGACAGGGAGAAGCTTTCTTT

size: few
V: TRBV15
D: NA
J: TRBJ2-7
CDR3: CATSREGAGGWEQYF
DNA: TGTGCCACCAGCAGAGAGGGGGCCGGGGGATGGGAGCAGTACTTC

size: NA
V: TRBV27
D: TRBD2
J: TRBJ2-4
CDR3: CASRAGGKNIQYF
DNA: TGTGCCAGCAGGGCGGGGGGCAAAAACATTCAGTACTTC

size: NA
V: TRBV6-5
D: NA
J: TRBJ2-3
CDR3: CASSYSGGSSTDTQYF
DNA: TGTGCCAGCAGTTACTCAGGAGGATCTAGCACAGATACGCAGTATTTT

size: once
V: TRBV6-1
D: TRBD1
J: TRBJ2-7
CDR3: CASSERQGGFYEQYF
DNA: TGTGCCAGCAGTGAGAGACAGGGGGGGTTCTACGAGCAGTACTTC

size: NA
V: TRBV19
D: TRBD2
J: TRBJ2-3
CDR3: CATPPRLAGAGDTQYF
DNA: TGTGCCACCCCCCCTCGACTAGCGGGGGCCGGAGATACGCAGTATTTT

size: NA
V: TRBV5-1
D: NA
J: TRBJ2-7
CDR3: CASSPGLMYEQYF
DNA: TGCGCCAGCAGCCCCGGACTGATGTACGAGCAGTACTTC

size: NA
V: TRBV7-9
D: NA
J: TRBJ2-6
CDR3: CASSLVEGGGSGANVLTF
DNA: TGTGCCAGCAGCTTAGTTGAGGGTGGAGGGTCAGGGGCCAACGTCCTGACTTTC

size: NA
V: TRBV6-5
D: TRBD2
J: TRBJ2-7
CDR3: CASSYGGGTGEQYF
DNA: TGTGCCAGCTCTTACGGCGGGGGGACCGGCGAGCAGTACTTC

size: few
V: TRBV21-1
D: NA
J: TRBJ1-1
CDR3: CASRDFRMNTEAFF
DNA: TGTGCCAGCAGGGATTTTAGGATGAACACTGAAGCTTTCTTT

size: NA
V: TRBV30
D: NA
J: TRBJ2-7
CDR3: CAWSVRGVSYEQYF
DNA: TGTGCCTGGAGTGTACGAGGCGTTTCCTACGAGCAGTACTTC

size: few
V: TRBV27
D: NA
J: TRBJ2-5
CDR3: CASSSPARGEETQYF
DNA: TGTGCCAGCAGTTCCCCTGCGAGAGGGGAGGAGACCCAGTACTTC

size: NA
V: TRBV5-8
D: NA
J: TRBJ1-2
CDR3: CASESYFGTDYGYTF
DNA: TGTGCCAGCGAATCGTATTTCGGGACGGACTATGGCTACACCTTC

size: NA
V: TRBV4-1
D: TRBD1
J: TRBJ1-1
CDR3: CASSQGQGRTEAFF
DNA: TGCGCCAGCAGCCAAGGACAGGGAAGGACTGAAGCTTTCTTT

size: NA
V: TRBV2
D: NA
J: TRBJ2-5
CDR3: CASSMFRYQETQYF
DNA: TGTGCCAGCAGTATGTTCAGGTACCAAGAGACCCAGTACTTC

size: NA
V: TRBV5-1
D: TRBD1
J: TRBJ2-5
CDR3: CASSWDRLSGETQYF
DNA: TGCGCCAGCAGCTGGGACAGGTTATCGGGGGAGACCCAGTACTTC

size: NA
V: TRBV7-9
D: NA
J: TRBJ2-2
CDR3: CASSLDGLFF
DNA: TGTGCCAGCAGCTTAGACGGGCTGTTTTTT

size: once
V: TRBV25-1
D: NA
J: TRBJ2-3
CDR3: CASAPRTADTQYF
DNA: TGTGCCAGCGCCCCGAGGACGGCAGATACGCAGTATTTT